The 4 T cell receptor beta chains given below trace back to one sample, sequenced in a study of T cell repertoires in cytomegalovirus infection. TCRdb called the reads again in MiXCR, with one record for every CDR3 protein. The sample lists about 740,000 distinct CDR3 sequences; 35% to 45% were seen once. The sample taken for sequencing was PBMCs. The receptors derive from a human donor in good health (CMV status not recorded). Some clones in this sample may be carry-over from other donors' samples.

This clonotype was detected ten times or more. This chain links TRBV7-9 with TRBJ2-3, with no clear D. V lost 10 bases and J lost 5, with 10 bases in between. The CDR3 is made up of 11 amino acids. Looked up from germline, CDR1 is SEHNR and CDR2 is FQNEAQ (reference sequence). The CDR3 region has the DNA TGTGCCACCTCCTCGAGAGATACGCAGTATTTT. Protein: CATSSRDTQYF.

This chain joins TRBV9 and TRBJ2-2; tentatively, D is TRBD2 (6 bases). CDR3 size: 14 residues. Germline lookup yields CDR1 SGDLS and CDR2 YYNGEE. The V end was cut by 2 bases, the J end by 4 bases, with 9 bases between. The CDR3 nucleotides read TGTGCCAGCAGCGTCAAAGCGGGCACCGGGGAGCTGTTTTTT. This codes for CASSVKAGTGELFF.

This clonotype turned up a few times. The chain recombines TRBV6-2 or TRBV6-3 with TRBJ2-2; a possible D gene is TRBD2 (5 bases). The CDR3 length is 18 residues. Germline V gene sequence: CDR1 MNHEY, CDR2 SVGEGT. Trimming removed 4 bases from V and 3 bases from J, with 21 bases in between. DNA of the CDR3: TGTGCCAGCAGTTCCCTCGGCAGGAGCCGGGATGACACCGGGGAGCTGTTTTTT. This sequence encodes CASSSLGRSRDDTGELFF.

Concerning this clonotype itself: A junction end diverges from the germline sequence, so it may reflect a read error. The CDR3 loop reads CASSHSGGQGYYVYTF. The CDR3, as DNA: TGTGCCAGCAGCCATTCAGGCGGGCAGGGCTACTATGTCTACACCTTC. The chain links TRBV6-5 to TRBJ1-2; D perhaps matches TRBD1 (5 bases). The CDR3 loop spans 16 amino acids. Germline CDR1 is MNHEY and CDR2 is SVGAGI.